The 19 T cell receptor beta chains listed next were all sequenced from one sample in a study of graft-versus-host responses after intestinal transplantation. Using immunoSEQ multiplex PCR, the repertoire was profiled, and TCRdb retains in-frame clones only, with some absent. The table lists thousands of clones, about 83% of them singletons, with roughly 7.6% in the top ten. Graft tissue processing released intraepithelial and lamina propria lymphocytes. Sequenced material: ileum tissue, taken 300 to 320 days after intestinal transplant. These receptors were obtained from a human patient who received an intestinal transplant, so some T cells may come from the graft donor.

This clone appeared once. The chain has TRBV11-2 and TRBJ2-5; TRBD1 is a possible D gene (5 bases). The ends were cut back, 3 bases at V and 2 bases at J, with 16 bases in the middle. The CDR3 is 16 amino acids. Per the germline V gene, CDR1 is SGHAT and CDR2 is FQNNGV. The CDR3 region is CASSLGAYRTQETQYF. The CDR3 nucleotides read TGTGCCAGCAGCTTGGGCGCGTACAGGACGCAAGAGACCCAGTACTTC.

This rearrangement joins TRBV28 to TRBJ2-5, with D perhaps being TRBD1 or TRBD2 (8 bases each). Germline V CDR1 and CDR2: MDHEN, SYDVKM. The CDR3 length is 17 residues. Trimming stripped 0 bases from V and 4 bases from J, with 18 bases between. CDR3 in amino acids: CASSLWGQAGGGETQYF. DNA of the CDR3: TGTGCCAGCAGTTTATGGGGACAGGCGGGGGGTGGAGAGACCCAGTACTTC. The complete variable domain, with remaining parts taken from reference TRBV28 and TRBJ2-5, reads DVKVTQSSRYLVKRTGEKVFLECVQDMDHENMFWYRQDPGLGLRLIYFSYDVKMKEKGDIPEGYSVSREKKERFSLILESASTNQTSMYLCASSLWGQAGGGETQYFGPGTRLLVL.

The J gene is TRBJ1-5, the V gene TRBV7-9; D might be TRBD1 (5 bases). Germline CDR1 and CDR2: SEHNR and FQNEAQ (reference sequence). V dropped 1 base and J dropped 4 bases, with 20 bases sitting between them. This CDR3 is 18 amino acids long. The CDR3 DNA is TGTGCCAGCAGCTTAGGGATACCCGTACGGGGCCAGAATCAGCCCCAGCATTTT. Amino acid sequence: CASSLGIPVRGQNQPQHF.

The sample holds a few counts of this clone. DNA for the CDR3: TGCGCCAGCAGCCAAGGTACATACGCCACTGAAGCTTTCTTT. Its translation is CASSQGTYATEAFF. This chain links TRBV4-1 with TRBJ1-1; D unclear. Trimming took 1 base from V and 4 from J, leaving 10 bases between them. Germline-derived CDR1 and CDR2 are MGHRA and YSYEKL. The CDR3 is 14 amino acids.

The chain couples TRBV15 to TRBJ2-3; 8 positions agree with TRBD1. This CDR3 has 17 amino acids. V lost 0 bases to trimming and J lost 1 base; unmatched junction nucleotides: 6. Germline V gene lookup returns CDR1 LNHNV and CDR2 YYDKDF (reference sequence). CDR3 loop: CATSRELTGAGTDTQYF. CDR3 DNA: TGTGCCACCAGCAGAGAATTGACAGGGGCCGGCACAGATACGCAGTATTTT.

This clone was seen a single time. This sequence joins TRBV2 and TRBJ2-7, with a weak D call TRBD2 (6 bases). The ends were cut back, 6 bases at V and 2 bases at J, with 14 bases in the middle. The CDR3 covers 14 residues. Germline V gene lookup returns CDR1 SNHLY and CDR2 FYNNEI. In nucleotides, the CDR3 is TGTGCCAGCAGGCTGGACTACCGAACCTACGAGCAGTACTTC. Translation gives CASRLDYRTYEQYF.

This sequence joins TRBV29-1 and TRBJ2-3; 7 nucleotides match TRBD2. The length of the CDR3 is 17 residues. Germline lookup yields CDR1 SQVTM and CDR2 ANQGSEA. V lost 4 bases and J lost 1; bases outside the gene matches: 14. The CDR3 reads CSVGEGRWGDGTDTQYF. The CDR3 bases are TGCAGCGTTGGGGAGGGTCGGTGGGGAGATGGCACAGATACGCAGTATTTT.

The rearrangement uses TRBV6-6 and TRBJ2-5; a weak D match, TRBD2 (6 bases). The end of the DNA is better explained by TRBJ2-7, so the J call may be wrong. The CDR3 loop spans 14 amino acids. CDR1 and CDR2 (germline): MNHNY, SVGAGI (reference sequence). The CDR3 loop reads CASSYAETRTEQYF. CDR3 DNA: TGTGCCAGCAGTTACGCTGAGACTAGGACCGAGCAGTACTTC.

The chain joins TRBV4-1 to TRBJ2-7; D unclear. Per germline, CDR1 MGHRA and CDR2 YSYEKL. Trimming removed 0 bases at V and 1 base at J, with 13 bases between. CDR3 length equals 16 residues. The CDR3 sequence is CASSQDGFDGSYEQYF. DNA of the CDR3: TGCGCCAGCAGCCAAGACGGATTTGACGGGTCCTACGAGCAGTACTTC.

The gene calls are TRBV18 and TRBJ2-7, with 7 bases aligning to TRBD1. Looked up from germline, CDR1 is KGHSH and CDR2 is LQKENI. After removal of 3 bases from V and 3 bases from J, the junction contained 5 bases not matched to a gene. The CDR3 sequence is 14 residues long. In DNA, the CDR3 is TGTGCCAGCTCACCGAAGACAGGGAACTACGAGCAGTACTTC. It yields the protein CASSPKTGNYEQYF.

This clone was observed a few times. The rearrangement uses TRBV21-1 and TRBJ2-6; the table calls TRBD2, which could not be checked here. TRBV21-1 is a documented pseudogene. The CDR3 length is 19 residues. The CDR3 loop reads CASSKARAGAGSGANVLTF. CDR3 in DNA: TGTGCCAGCAGCAAAGCGAGAGCGGGAGCCGGCTCTGGGGCCAACGTCCTGACTTTC.

CDR3 DNA sequence: TGTGCCAGCAGCACAACAGCTTACCCACAAAGTCGGGCCAACGTCCTGACTTTC. It specifies CASSTTAYPQSRANVLTF. The V and J genes are TRBV7-3 and TRBJ2-6; D call uncertain. The germline V gene has CDR1 SGHTA and CDR2 FQGTGA. Trimming shortened V by 5 bases and J by 5 bases, and 22 bases separated the two germline ends. The CDR3 length is 18 residues.

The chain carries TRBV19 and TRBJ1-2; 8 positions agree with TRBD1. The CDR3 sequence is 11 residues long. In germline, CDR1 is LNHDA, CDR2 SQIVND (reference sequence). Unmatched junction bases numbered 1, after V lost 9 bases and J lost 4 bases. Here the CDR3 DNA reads TGTGCCAGAGGACAGGGCTATGGCTACACCTTC. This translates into CARGQGYGYTF.

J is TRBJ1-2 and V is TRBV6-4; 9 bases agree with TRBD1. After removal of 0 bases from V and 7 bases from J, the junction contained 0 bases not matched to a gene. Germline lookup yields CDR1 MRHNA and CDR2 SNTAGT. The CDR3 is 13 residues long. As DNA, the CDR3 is TGTGCCAGCAGTGACTCGGACAGGGGTGGCTACACCTTC. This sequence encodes CASSDSDRGGYTF.

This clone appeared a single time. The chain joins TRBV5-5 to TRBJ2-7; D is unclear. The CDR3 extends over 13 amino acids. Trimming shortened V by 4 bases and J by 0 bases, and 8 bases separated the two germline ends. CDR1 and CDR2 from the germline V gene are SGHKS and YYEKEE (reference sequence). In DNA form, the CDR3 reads TGTGCCAGCAGCGACGGATACTCCTACGAGCAGTACTTC. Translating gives CASSDGYSYEQYF.

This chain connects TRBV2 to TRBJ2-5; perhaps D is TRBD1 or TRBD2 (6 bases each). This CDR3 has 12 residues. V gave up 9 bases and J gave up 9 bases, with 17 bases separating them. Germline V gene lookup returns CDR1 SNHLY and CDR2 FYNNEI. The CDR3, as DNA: TGTGCCAGGGGGGGCAGGCTAGCCGCCCAGTACTTC. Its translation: CARGGRLAAQYF. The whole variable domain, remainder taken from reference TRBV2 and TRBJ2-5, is EPEVTQTPSHQVTQMGQEVILRCVPISNHLYFYWYRQILGQKVEFLVSFYNNEISEKSEIFDDQFSVERPDGSNFTLKIRSTKLEDSAMYFCARGGRLAAQYFGPGTRLLVL.

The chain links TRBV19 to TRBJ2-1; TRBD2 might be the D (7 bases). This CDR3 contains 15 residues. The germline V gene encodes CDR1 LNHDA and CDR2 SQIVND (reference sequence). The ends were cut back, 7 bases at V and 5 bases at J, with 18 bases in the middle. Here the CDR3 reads CASNPWGAGDNEQFF. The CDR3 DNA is TGTGCCAGTAATCCGTGGGGGGCGGGGGACAATGAGCAGTTCTTC. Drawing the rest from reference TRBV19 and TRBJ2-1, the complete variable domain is DGGITQSPKYLFRKEGQNVTLSCEQNLNHDAMYWYRQDPGQGLRLIYYSQIVNDFQKGDIAEGYSVSREKKESFPLTVTSAQKNPTAFYLCASNPWGAGDNEQFFGPGTRLTVL.

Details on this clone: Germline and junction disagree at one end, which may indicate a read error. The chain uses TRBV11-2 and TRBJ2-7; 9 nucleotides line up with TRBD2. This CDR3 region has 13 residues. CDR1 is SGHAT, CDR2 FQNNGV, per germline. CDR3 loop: CASRLAGAYEQYF. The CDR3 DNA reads TGTGCCAGCAGGTTAGCGGGAGCCTACGAGCAGTACTTC.

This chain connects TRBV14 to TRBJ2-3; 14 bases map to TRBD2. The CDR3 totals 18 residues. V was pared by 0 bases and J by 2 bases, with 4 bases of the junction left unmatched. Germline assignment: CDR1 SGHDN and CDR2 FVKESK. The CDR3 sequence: CASSQEGLAGAHTDTQYF. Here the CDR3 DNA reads TGTGCCAGCAGCCAAGAGGGACTAGCGGGGGCGCACACAGATACGCAGTATTTT. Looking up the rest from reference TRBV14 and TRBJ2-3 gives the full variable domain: EAGVTQFPSHSVIEKGQTVTLRCDPISGHDNLYWYRRVMGKEIKFLLHFVKESKQDESGMPNNRFLAERTGGTYSTLKVQPAELEDSGVYFCASSQEGLAGAHTDTQYFGPGTRLTVL.